The rows below give T cell receptor beta chains drawn from one sample of a study of cytomegalovirus exposure and HLA in healthy donors. The method was immunoSEQ multiplex PCR; TCRdb's version includes in-frame clones alone and lacks a portion of them. The sample shows 200,000 to 250,000 clones, under 80% of them seen only once. What was sequenced was PBMCs. The source of these receptors is a young woman in good health and CMV-seronegative. Both conserved end residues are part of each CDR3. Each record gives: D gene, V gene, clone size, J gene, CDR3 DNA, CDR3 protein. The D gene is left open where the match is weak. Some rows mark clone size as missing; the rest say once, few, many or name a class of expanded clone.

.	TRBV27	once	TRBJ2-3	TGTGCCACTACGAGCCTGAGTGGCACAGATACGCAGTATTTT	CATTSLSGTDTQYF
.	TRBV7-9	many	TRBJ1-2	TGTGCCAGCAGCTCCCGGGCGGGGGGTCGTGGCTACACCTTC	CASSSRAGGRGYTF
.	TRBV11-2	.	TRBJ1-1	TGTGCCAGCAGACCCGAATGGGGGGGCGAGAACACTGAAGCTTTCTTT	CASRPEWGGENTEAFF
TRBD2	TRBV9	.	TRBJ2-5	TGTGCCAGCAGCGTAGACGGCGGGAGGGAAGAGACCCAGTACTTC	CASSVDGGREETQYF
TRBD1	TRBV6-5	.	TRBJ2-7	TGTGCCAGCACCTTAGGGGGCGTCTCCTACGAGCAGTACTTC	CASTLGGVSYEQYF
.	TRBV6-5	.	TRBJ2-2	TGTGCCAGCAGTCATCCACCGCGGTTACCGGAGCTGTTTTTT	CASSHPPRLPELFF
.	TRBV6-5	.	TRBJ2-1	TGTGCCAGCAGTTATGAACAGGCCTCCTACAATGAGCAGTTCTTC	CASSYEQASYNEQFF
TRBD1	TRBV23-1	.	TRBJ1-3	TGCGCCAGCAGTCAGGGACAGGGGGCGGAAAACTCTGGAAACACCATATATTTT	CASSQGQGAENSGNTIYF
TRBD1	TRBV9	few	TRBJ1-1	TGTGCCAGCAGCGTAGGACAGGGCGGGACTGAAGCTTTCTTT	CASSVGQGGTEAFF
.	TRBV15	.	TRBJ1-2	TGTGCCACCAGCAGCCTACAGGGAGTGGGCTACACCTTC	CATSSLQGVGYTF
.	TRBV18	.	TRBJ1-1	TGTGCCAGCTCACCCGAGAAGGGAGCCAGAGAAGCTTTCTTT	CASSPEKGAREAFF
TRBD2	TRBV4-2	.	TRBJ2-3	TGTGCCAGCAGCCAACTGAGTAGCGGGGGGACAGATACGCAGTATTTT	CASSQLSSGGTDTQYF
TRBD2	TRBV19	.	TRBJ2-1	TGTGCCAGTAGTATAGGACTAGCGGGAGTCAATGAGCAGTTCTTC	CASSIGLAGVNEQFF
.	TRBV29-1	few	TRBJ2-5	TGCAGCGTTGGCAGGGGAGAGACCCAGTACTTC	CSVGRGETQYF
TRBD1	TRBV10-3	.	TRBJ1-6	TGTGCCATCAGCCCGGGACAGCCTAATTCACCCCTCCACTTT	CAISPGQPNSPLHF
.	TRBV5-1	.	TRBJ2-1	TGCGCCAGCAGCTTGGCCGCGCGGGGCAGCTCCTACAATGAGCAGTTCTTC	CASSLAARGSSYNEQFF
TRBD1	TRBV15	.	TRBJ1-5	TGTGCCACCAGCAGGTTAACCTTCGACAGGGGAGATGAGGGCAATCAGCCCCAGCATTTT	CATSRLTFDRGDEGNQPQHF
.	TRBV6-6	once	TRBJ1-2	TGTGCCAGCATGGGGAGGTCCCGCTACACCTTC	CASMGRSRYTF
TRBD2	TRBV7-2	.	TRBJ2-3	TGTGCCAGCAGTTGGGGAGGGAGGGAAGATACGCAGTATTTT	CASSWGGREDTQYF
.	TRBV19	.	TRBJ1-1	TGTGCCAGTAGTATGAGAGAGAGGGAGGAAGCTTTCTTT	CASSMREREEAFF
TRBD2	TRBV6-1	.	TRBJ2-1	TGTGCCAGCAGTGAACAACTAGCGCTTTACAATGAGCAGTTCTTC	CASSEQLALYNEQFF
.	TRBV29-1	.	TRBJ1-2	TGCAGCGTCGCCGAGAGGACAGAATACTATGGCTACACCTTC	CSVAERTEYYGYTF
.	TRBV5-6	.	TRBJ1-6	TGTGCCAGCAGCTTTGGGTCGGGCTCCTATAATTCACCCCTCCACTTT	CASSFGSGSYNSPLHF
TRBD2	TRBV2	.	TRBJ2-1	TGTGCCTCGCTCCGGGAGGGCCACGACAATGAGCAGTTCTTC	CASLREGHDNEQFF
TRBD1	TRBV9	.	TRBJ2-5	TGTGCCAGCAGCGGGCTACCGACAGGGGTCGTTGGAGAGACCCAGTACTTC	CASSGLPTGVVGETQYF
TRBD1	TRBV2	.	TRBJ1-5	TGTGCCAGCAGTCCGGGACAGCTCCGAGGCAATCAGCCCCAGCATTTT	CASSPGQLRGNQPQHF
TRBD1	TRBV9	few	TRBJ2-1	TGTGCCAGCAGCGGGACAGGGGCACACAGCTCCTACAATGAGCAGTTCTTC	CASSGTGAHSSYNEQFF
TRBD1	TRBV7-9	.	TRBJ2-7	TGTGCCAGCAGCGTCCCGGGGACAGGGAGCTACGAGCAGTACTTC	CASSVPGTGSYEQYF
.	TRBV10-2	.	TRBJ2-6	TGCGCCAGCAGTGAGATACTCCCAGGGGCCAACGTCCTGACTTTC	CASSEILPGANVLTF
.	TRBV30	.	TRBJ1-1	TGTGCCTGGAGTGTCGGGACATTGGCCACTGAAGCTTTCTTT	CAWSVGTLATEAFF
.	TRBV7-3	.	TRBJ2-1	TGTGCCAGCAGCCCCGAAGGAGGACTAAGCCAGTTCTTC	CASSPEGGLSQFF
TRBD2	TRBV5-5	.	TRBJ2-7	TGTGCCAGCAGCTCCTCCGGGACTAGGGGGTACGAGCAGTACTTC	CASSSSGTRGYEQYF
.	TRBV10-2	.	TRBJ2-7	TGCGCCAGCAGTGAGTCGAGGCAGTCCCACGAGCAGTACTTC	CASSESRQSHEQYF
.	TRBV30	.	TRBJ1-5	TGTGCCTGGAGTGTGGGGGGGGCGAGCAATCAGCCCCAGCATTTT	CAWSVGGASNQPQHF
.	TRBV19	.	TRBJ2-7	TGTGCCAGCAGCATAGGGGCGGGCGAGCAGTACTTC	CASSIGAGEQYF
.	TRBV5-1	.	TRBJ2-7	TGCGCCAGCAGCTTGGCTCCAGGGGTCTCCTACGAGCAGTACTTC	CASSLAPGVSYEQYF
TRBD1	TRBV30	.	TRBJ1-5	TGTGCCTGGAACGAAGGGGGCAGGGGACAGCCCCAGCATTTT	CAWNEGGRGQPQHF
TRBD2	TRBV5-4	.	TRBJ2-3	TGTGCCAGCAGCTTGTCGGCTAGCGGGGACGATACGCAGTATTTT	CASSLSASGDDTQYF
TRBD1	TRBV6-6	.	TRBJ1-2	TGTGCCAGCAGTCCCGACAGGGTGGATGGCTACACCTTC	CASSPDRVDGYTF
.	TRBV19	.	TRBJ1-5	TGTGCCAGTAGCGGAGGTCGAACGGGAGCTGAGCCCCAGCATTTT	CASSGGRTGAEPQHF
TRBD1	TRBV19	.	TRBJ1-2	TGTGCCAGTAGTACCGGGGACAGGGTGTCAGGTGGCTACACCTTC	CASSTGDRVSGGYTF
.	TRBV5-4	.	TRBJ2-7	TGTGCCAGCAGCTACCTCGGAGGTCACTACGAGCAGTACTTC	CASSYLGGHYEQYF
.	TRBV6-1	.	TRBJ1-4	TGTGCCAGCAGTTCATCCGCGGCAACTAATGAAAAACTGTTTTTT	CASSSSAATNEKLFF
.	TRBV6-1	.	TRBJ1-1	TGTGCCAGCAGTGGATGGGGGACTGCAACTTTCATGAACACTGAAGCTTTCTTT	CASSGWGTATFMNTEAFF
TRBD2	TRBV19	.	TRBJ2-2	TGTGCCAGTAGTATGAGGCGGGAGTTGACCGGGGAGCTGTTTTTT	CASSMRRELTGELFF
.	TRBV5-1	.	TRBJ2-2	TGCGCCAGCAGCTTGGGGACAGGACTATCGGCCGGGGAGCTGTTTTTT	CASSLGTGLSAGELFF
TRBD1	TRBV19	.	TRBJ2-7	TGTGCCAGTAAGGACAGGACCTTCTCCTACGAGCAGTACTTC	CASKDRTFSYEQYF
.	TRBV7-9	.	TRBJ2-1	TGTGCCAGCAGCTCTCCAAGGAGGAATGAGCAGTTCTTC	CASSSPRRNEQFF
TRBD1	TRBV29-1	.	TRBJ1-1	TGCAGCGTTTCGCAGGGGGTTGGTACTGAAGCTTTCTTT	CSVSQGVGTEAFF
TRBD2	TRBV30	.	TRBJ2-1	TGTGCCTGGAGGGACCTAGCGGTAAGCTCCTACAATGAGCAGTTCTTC	CAWRDLAVSSYNEQFF
TRBD2	TRBV9	.	TRBJ2-1	TGTGCCAGCAGCTTCCAGCCGGGACTAGGGATCAATGAGCAGTTCTTC	CASSFQPGLGINEQFF